Listed below are T cell receptor beta chains from one sample, sequenced in a study of response to subunit inactivated influenza vaccine. MiXCR, applied by TCRdb to the RT-PCR reads, yields one record per CDR3 protein. In the table there are around 530,000 distinct CDR3 sequences, roughly 10% of which are singletons. The material sequenced was PBMCs from blood, taken on the day of vaccination. The receptors come from a man aged 45 to 65 who received an inactivated influenza vaccine. Each CDR3 is given with its conserved first and last residue. The D gene is left open where the match is weak. Size is stated for part of the rows, as once, few or many counts, or as a class when the clone is expanded.

TRBJ2-1 TRBV6-1 - - CASSGPTVREQFF TGTGCCAGCAGTGGCCCGACGGTTCGTGAGCAGTTCTTC
TRBJ2-5 TRBV5-5 few TRBD2 CASSLGPLAGGMETQYF TGTGCCAGCAGCCTGGGTCCTCTGGCGGGGGGGATGGAGACCCAGTACTTC
TRBJ2-2 TRBV6-5 few - CASSYQGHNTGELFF TGTGCCAGCAGTTACCAGGGACACAACACCGGGGAGCTGTTTTTT
TRBJ2-1 TRBV7-8 few - CASSLAGYSYNEQFF TGTGCCAGCAGCTTAGCGGGGTACTCCTACAATGAGCAGTTCTTC
TRBJ2-2 TRBV19 few - CATAQDGNLGELFF TGTGCCACCGCACAGGATGGTAACCTAGGGGAGCTGTTTTTT
TRBJ2-1 TRBV7-2 few - CASSLVGSRGNEQFF TGTGCCAGCAGCTTAGTAGGATCCCGGGGCAATGAGCAGTTCTTC
TRBJ2-4 TRBV11-2 few - CASSLEGWGPGEENIQYF TGTGCCAGCAGCTTAGAGGGGTGGGGGCCGGGGGAGGAAAACATTCAGTACTTC
TRBJ2-3 TRBV6-2/TRBV6-3 many - CASSFLQGTDTQYF TGTGCCAGCAGTTTCCTACAAGGAACAGATACGCAGTATTTT
TRBJ2-2 TRBV7-9 many - CASSSIDTGELFF TGTGCCAGCAGCTCCATTGACACCGGGGAGCTGTTTTTT
TRBJ2-7 TRBV12-3/TRBV12-4 many - CASKEQGMKYEQYF TGTGCCAGCAAGGAGCAGGGTATGAAGTACGAGCAGTACTTC
TRBJ2-5 TRBV20-1 many TRBD1 CSAKGTGDETQYF TGCAGTGCTAAAGGGACAGGGGACGAGACCCAGTACTTC
TRBJ2-7 TRBV7-8 few - CASSSRSSSYEQYF TGTGCCAGCAGCTCCCGCAGTAGCTCCTACGAGCAGTACTTC
TRBJ1-2 TRBV10-3 few - CAISELGANSYTF TGTGCCATCAGTGAATTGGGGGCTAATAGCTACACCTTC
TRBJ2-7 TRBV7-3 - - CASSKSGAAEQYF TGTGCCAGCAGCAAATCAGGGGCGGCCGAGCAGTACTTC
TRBJ2-2 TRBV7-8 few - CASSETEGAANTGELFF TGTGCCAGCAGCGAGACGGAGGGGGCGGCGAACACCGGGGAGCTGTTTTTT
TRBJ1-5 TRBV7-9 - - CASTLDGLNQPQHF TGTGCCAGCACCCTTGACGGCCTCAATCAGCCCCAGCATTTT
TRBJ2-3 TRBV7-2 many TRBD2 CASSLRGIAGYTDTQYF TGTGCCAGCAGCTTACGAGGAATAGCGGGGTACACAGATACGCAGTATTTT
TRBJ2-7 TRBV10-2 few - CANRTSYEQYF TGCGCCAACAGGACCTCCTACGAGCAGTACTTC
TRBJ2-5 TRBV20-1 many - CSARDLITPTQYF TGCAGTGCTAGAGACCTGATTACCCCGACCCAGTACTTC
TRBJ1-6 TRBV20-1 once TRBD1 CSAPGQPDDPPFF TGCAGTGCTCCGGGACAGCCAGACGACCCCCCTTTTTTT
TRBJ2-1 TRBV4-1 - TRBD1 CASSIRDRGGDEQFF TGCGCCAGCAGCATCCGGGACAGGGGAGGAGATGAGCAGTTCTTC
TRBJ2-7 TRBV18 few - CASSERQILLGDEQYF TGTGCCAGCTCAGAGAGACAGATCTTACTAGGGGACGAGCAGTACTTC
TRBJ2-7 TRBV6-2/TRBV6-3 few - CASSSPRLAGRTYEQYF TGTGCCAGCAGTTCTCCCCGACTGGCGGGGCGAACCTACGAGCAGTACTTC
TRBJ1-6 TRBV4-2 - - CASSQDLLLDSPLHF TGTGCCAGCAGCCAAGATCTTCTCCTGGATTCACCCCTCCACTTT
TRBJ2-7 TRBV20-1 - TRBD2 CSARDFRLAVTYEQYF TGCAGTGCTAGAGATTTTCGACTAGCAGTAACCTACGAGCAGTACTTC
TRBJ2-2 TRBV12-3/TRBV12-4 - - CASSLSTEGKLFF TGTGCCAGCAGTCTTTCGACTGAAGGGAAGCTGTTTTTT
TRBJ2-3 TRBV5-1 - TRBD2 CASSPGSGDSWDTQYF TGCGCCAGCAGCCCAGGGAGCGGGGACTCCTGGGATACGCAGTATTTT